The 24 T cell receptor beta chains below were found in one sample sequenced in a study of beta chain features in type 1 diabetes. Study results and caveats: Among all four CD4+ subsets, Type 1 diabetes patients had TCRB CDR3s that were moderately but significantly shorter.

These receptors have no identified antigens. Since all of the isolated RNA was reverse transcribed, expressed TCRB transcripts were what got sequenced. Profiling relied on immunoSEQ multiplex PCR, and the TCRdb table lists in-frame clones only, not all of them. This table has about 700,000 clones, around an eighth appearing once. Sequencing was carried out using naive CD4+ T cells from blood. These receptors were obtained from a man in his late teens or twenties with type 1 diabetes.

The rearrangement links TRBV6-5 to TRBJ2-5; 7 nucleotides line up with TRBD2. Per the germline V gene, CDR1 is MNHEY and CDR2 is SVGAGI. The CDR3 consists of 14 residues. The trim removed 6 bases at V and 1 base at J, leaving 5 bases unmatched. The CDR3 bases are TGTGCCAGCAGCCTGGGAGGGATCCAAGAGACCCAGTACTTC. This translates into CASSLGGIQETQYF.

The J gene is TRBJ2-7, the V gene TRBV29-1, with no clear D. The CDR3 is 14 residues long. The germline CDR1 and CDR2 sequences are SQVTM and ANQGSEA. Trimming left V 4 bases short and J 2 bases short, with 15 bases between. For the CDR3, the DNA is TGCAGCGTTGTCCCGAAGGGTCCCCCCTACGAGCAGTACTTC. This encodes CSVVPKGPPYEQYF.

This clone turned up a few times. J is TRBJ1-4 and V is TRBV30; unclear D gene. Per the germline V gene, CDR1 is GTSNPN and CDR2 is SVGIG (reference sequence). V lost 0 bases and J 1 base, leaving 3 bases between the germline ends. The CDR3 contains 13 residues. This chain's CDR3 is CAWSVQTNEKLFF. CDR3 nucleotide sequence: TGTGCCTGGAGTGTACAAACTAATGAAAAACTGTTTTTT.

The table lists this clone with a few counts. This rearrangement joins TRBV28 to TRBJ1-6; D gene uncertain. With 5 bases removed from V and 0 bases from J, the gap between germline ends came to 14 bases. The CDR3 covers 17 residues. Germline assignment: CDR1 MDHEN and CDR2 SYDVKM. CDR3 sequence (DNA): TGTGCCAGCAGTCCCGGCCGGGGTCACTCCTATAATTCACCCCTCCACTTT. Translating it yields CASSPGRGHSYNSPLHF.

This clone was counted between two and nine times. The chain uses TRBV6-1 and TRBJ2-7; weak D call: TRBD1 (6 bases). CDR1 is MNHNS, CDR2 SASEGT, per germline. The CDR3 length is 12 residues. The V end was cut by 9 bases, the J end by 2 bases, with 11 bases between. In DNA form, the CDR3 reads TGTGCCAGTAGAACAGGGACCTACGAGCAGTACTTC. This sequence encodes CASRTGTYEQYF.

The CDR3 protein is CASSLVGGDLGYTF. The CDR3 DNA sequence: TGCGCCAGCAGCTTGGTTGGGGGCGATCTTGGCTACACCTTC. The chain has TRBV5-1 and TRBJ1-2; tentatively, D is TRBD1 (6 bases). Per germline, CDR1 SGHRS and CDR2 YFSETQ. V was cut by 0 bases and J by 7 bases, with 13 bases left in between. This CDR3 has 14 residues.

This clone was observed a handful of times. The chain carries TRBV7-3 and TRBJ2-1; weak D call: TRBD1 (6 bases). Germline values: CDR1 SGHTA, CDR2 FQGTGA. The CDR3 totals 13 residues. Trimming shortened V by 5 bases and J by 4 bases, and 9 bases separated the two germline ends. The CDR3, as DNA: TGTGCCAGCAGCCAACAGGGATACAATGAGCAGTTCTTC. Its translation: CASSQQGYNEQFF. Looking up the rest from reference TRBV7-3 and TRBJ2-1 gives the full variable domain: GAGVSQTPSNKVTEKGKYVELRCDPISGHTALYWYRQSLGQGPEFLIYFQGTGAADDSGLPNDRFFAVRPEGSVSTLKIQRTERGDSAVYLCASSQQGYNEQFFGPGTRLTVL.

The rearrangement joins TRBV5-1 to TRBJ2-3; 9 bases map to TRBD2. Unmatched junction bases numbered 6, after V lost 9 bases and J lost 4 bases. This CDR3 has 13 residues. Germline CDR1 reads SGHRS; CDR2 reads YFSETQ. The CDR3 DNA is TGCGCCACCTCAGCGGGGGGACCAGATACGCAGTATTTT. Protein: CATSAGGPDTQYF.

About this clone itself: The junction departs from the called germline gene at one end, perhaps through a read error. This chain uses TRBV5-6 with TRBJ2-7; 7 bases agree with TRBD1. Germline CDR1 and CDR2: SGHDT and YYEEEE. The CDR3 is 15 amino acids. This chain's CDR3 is CASTLFDRDSYEQYF. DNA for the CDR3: TGTGCCAGCACCTTGTTTGACAGGGACTCCTACGAGCAGTACTTC.

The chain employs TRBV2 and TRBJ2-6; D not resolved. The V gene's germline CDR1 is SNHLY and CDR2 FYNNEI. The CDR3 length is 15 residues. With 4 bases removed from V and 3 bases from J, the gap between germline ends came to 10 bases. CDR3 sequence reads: CASSVGPIGANVLTF. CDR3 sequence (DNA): TGTGCCAGCAGTGTGGGTCCCATTGGGGCCAACGTCCTGACTTTC.

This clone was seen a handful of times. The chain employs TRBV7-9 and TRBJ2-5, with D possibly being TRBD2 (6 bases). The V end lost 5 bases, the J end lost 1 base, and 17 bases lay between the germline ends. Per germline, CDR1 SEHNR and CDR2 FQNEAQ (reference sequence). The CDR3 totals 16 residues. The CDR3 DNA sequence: TGTGCCAGCAGCCCCCCACTAGCCAGGGTCCAAGAGACCCAGTACTTC. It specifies CASSPPLARVQETQYF.

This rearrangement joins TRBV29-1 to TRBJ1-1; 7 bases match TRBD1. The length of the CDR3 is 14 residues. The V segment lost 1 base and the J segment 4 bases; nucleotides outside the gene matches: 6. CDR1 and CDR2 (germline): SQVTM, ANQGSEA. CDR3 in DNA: TGCAGCGTTGAAGGGGGGTCAGGGGGCACTGAAGCTTTCTTT. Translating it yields CSVEGGSGGTEAFF.

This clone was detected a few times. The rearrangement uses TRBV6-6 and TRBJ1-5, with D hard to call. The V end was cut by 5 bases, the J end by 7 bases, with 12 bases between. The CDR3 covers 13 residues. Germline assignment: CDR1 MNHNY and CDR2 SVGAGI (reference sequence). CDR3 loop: CASSNPHGQPQHF. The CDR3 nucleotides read TGTGCCAGCAGTAACCCCCATGGGCAGCCCCAGCATTTT.

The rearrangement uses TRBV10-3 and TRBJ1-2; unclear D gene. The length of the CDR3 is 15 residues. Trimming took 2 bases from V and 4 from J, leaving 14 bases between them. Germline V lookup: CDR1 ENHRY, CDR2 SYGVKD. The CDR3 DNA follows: TGTGCCATCAGTGAGCAACTGACCCATCCCTATGGCTACACCTTC. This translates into CAISEQLTHPYGYTF.

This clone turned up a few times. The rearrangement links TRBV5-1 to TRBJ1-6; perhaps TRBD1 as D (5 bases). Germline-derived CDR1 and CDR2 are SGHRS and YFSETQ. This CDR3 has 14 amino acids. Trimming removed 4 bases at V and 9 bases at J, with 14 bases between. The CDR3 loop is CASSPQGWGSPLHF. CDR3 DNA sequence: TGCGCCAGCAGCCCCCAGGGATGGGGTTCACCCCTCCACTTT.

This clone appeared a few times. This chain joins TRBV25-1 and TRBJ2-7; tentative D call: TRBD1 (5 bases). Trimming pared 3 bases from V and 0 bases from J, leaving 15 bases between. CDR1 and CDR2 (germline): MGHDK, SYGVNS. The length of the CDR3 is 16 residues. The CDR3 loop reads CASSESTVRSSYEQYF. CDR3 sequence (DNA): TGTGCCAGCAGTGAGTCGACAGTGAGGAGCTCCTACGAGCAGTACTTC.

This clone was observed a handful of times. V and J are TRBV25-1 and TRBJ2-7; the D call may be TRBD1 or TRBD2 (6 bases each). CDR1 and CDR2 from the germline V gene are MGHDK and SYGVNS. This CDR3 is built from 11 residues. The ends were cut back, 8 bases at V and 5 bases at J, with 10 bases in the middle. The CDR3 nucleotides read TGTGCCAGCGGGGGGCAGAACGAGCAGTACTTC. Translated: CASGGQNEQYF.

CDR3 DNA sequence: TGTGCCTGGAGGACTAGCGGGGGGTCAAATGAGCAGTTCTTC. This encodes CAWRTSGGSNEQFF. The chain carries TRBV30 and TRBJ2-1, with 13 bases fitting TRBD2. Germline V gene data show CDR1 as GTSNPN and CDR2 as SVGIG (reference sequence). The CDR3 loop spans 14 amino acids. After removal of 3 bases from V and 7 bases from J, the junction contained 3 bases not matched to a gene.

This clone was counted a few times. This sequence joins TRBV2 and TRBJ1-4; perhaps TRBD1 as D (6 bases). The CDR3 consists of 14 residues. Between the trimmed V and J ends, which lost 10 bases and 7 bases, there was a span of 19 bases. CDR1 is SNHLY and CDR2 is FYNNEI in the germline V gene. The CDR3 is CATKNREALEKLFF. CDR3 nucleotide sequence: TGTGCCACCAAGAACAGGGAGGCACTTGAAAAACTGTTTTTT.

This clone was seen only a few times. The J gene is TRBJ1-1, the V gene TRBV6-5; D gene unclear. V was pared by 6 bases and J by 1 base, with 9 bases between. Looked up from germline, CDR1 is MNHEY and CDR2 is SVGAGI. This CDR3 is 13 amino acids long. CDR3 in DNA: TGTGCCAGCAGGCGGCAGGCGAACACTGAAGCTTTCTTT. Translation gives CASRRQANTEAFF.

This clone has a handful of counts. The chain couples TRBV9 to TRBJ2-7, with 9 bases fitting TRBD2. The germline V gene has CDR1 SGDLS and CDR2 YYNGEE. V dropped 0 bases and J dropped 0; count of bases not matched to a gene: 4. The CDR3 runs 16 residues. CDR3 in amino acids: CASSVDGTSYSYEQYF. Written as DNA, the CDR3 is TGTGCCAGCAGCGTAGATGGGACTAGCTACTCCTACGAGCAGTACTTC.

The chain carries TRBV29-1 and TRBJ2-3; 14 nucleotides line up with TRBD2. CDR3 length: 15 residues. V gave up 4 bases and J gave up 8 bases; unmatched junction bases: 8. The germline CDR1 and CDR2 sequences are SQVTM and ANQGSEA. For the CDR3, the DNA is TGCAGCGTTGTACCGCGACTAGCGGGGGGGCGTACGCAGTATTTT. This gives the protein CSVVPRLAGGRTQYF.

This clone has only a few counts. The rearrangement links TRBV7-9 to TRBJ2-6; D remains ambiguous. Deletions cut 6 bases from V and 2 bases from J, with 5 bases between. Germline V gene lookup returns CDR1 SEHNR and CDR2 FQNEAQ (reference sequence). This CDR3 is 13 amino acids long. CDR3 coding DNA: TGTGCCAGCAGGGCCACTGGGGCCAACGTCCTGACTTTC. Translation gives CASRATGANVLTF.

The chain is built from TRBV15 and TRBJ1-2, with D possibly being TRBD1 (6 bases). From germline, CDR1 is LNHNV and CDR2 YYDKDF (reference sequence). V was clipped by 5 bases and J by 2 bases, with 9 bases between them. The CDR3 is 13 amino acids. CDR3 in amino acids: CATSPGQNYGYTF. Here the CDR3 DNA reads TGTGCCACCAGCCCTGGACAGAACTATGGCTACACCTTC.